In its sample, the clone carrying this T cell receptor (beta chain) was seen many times. The CDR3 runs 16 residues. Germline assignment: CDR1 SGHRS and CDR2 YFSETQ. The V and J ends lost 0 bases and 4 bases respectively, with 16 bases between them. The sample comes from a study of neurological immune-mediated disorders. Study background: The 35 or so multiple sclerosis patients comprised about 30 relapsing-remitting and 3 secondary progressive cases.

TCRdb re-called the 5' RACE reads through MiXCR, storing one row per CDR3 protein. Altogether about 71,000 distinct CDR3 sequences are present, 3% to 4% being singletons, with the ten largest covering under 4.5%. The chain uses TRBV5-1 and TRBJ1-1, with D tentatively TRBD1 (5 bases). The sequencing sample was made of PBMCs. This sequence originates from a man aged 35 to 55 with multiple sclerosis. CDR3 DNA: TGCGCCAGCAGCTTGGTGGCAGGGACTCGGGGCACTGAAGCTTTCTTT. Translation: CASSLVAGTRGTEAFF.